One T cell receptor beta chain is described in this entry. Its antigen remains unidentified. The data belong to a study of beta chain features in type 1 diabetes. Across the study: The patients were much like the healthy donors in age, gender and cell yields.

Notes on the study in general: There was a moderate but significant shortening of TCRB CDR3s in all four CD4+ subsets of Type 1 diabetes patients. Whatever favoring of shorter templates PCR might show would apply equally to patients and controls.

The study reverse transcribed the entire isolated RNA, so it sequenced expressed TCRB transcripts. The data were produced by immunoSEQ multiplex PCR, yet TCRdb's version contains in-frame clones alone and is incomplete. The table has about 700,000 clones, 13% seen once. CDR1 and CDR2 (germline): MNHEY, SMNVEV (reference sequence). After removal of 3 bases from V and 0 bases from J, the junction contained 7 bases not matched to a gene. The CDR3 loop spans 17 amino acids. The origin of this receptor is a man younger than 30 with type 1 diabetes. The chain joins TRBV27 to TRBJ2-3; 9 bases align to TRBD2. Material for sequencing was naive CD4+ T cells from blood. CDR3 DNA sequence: TGTGCCAGCAGTTTCCTGGGGCTAGCGGGGAGCACAGATACGCAGTATTTT. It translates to CASSFLGLAGSTDTQYF.